Below are 11 T cell receptor beta chains sequenced from a single sample in a study of T-cell reconstitution after alpha-beta-depleted transplantation in children. Molecular barcoding with unique molecular identifiers was used for the TCRbeta library. TCRdb re-called the PCR reads with MiXCR, one entry per CDR3 protein. Among 120,000 to 150,000 distinct CDR3 sequences listed, about 9% were seen once. The source material was PBMCs, mostly from graft donor cells, sampled 180 days after TCRalphabeta/CD19-depleted stem cell transplant. All receptors derive from a female patient aged 2-9 years who had a stem cell transplant for congenital amegakaryocytic thrombocytopenia, so the T cells may come from the graft donor.

This clonotype was counted only a few times. This chain joins TRBV20-1 and TRBJ2-1; D may be TRBD1 (6 bases). The germline CDR1 and CDR2 sequences are DFQATT and SNEGSKA (reference sequence). The CDR3 consists of 15 residues. V gave up 6 bases and J gave up 0 bases, with 15 bases separating them. The CDR3 DNA sequence: TGCAGTGCCCCCGCAGGGGTTAGCTCCTACAATGAGCAGTTCTTC. Translated, it gives CSAPAGVSSYNEQFF.

J is TRBJ2-2 and V is TRBV7-3; 7 bases are a match to TRBD1. This CDR3 spans 17 amino acids. In germline, CDR1 is SGHTA, CDR2 FQGTGA. Trimming at V came to 4 bases and at J to 1 base, leaving 9 bases not matched to a gene. Here the CDR3 reads CASSSSANRGNTGELFF. The CDR3 bases are TGTGCCAGCAGCTCCTCGGCCAACAGGGGGAACACCGGGGAGCTGTTTTTT.

This clonotype was counted a few times. This CDR3 is CASSIETSTLGEQYF. DNA for the CDR3: TGCGCCAGCAGCATAGAAACTAGTACTCTCGGCGAGCAGTACTTC. The V call is TRBV5-1, the J call TRBJ2-7, with D possibly matching TRBD2 (5 bases). Trimming left V 4 bases short and J 6 bases short, with 20 bases between. This CDR3 spans 15 amino acids. CDR1 and CDR2 (germline): SGHRS, YFSETQ. Full variable domain (rest looked up from reference TRBV5-1 and TRBJ2-7): KAGVTQTPRYLIKTRGQQVTLSCSPISGHRSVSWYQQTPGQGLQFLFEYFSETQRNKGNFPGRFSGRQFSNSRSEMNVSTLELGDSALYLCASSIETSTLGEQYFGPGTRLTVT.

This clonotype was found a few times. The CDR3 DNA sequence: TGTGCCAGCAGCTGGACTAGCGGGAGAGGCACAGATACGCAGTATTTT. It codes for CASSWTSGRGTDTQYF. V is TRBV7-6 and J is TRBJ2-3; 13 nucleotides align to TRBD2. This CDR3 has 16 amino acids. Germline CDR1 SGHVS, CDR2 FNYEAQ. The junction had 2 bases not matched to a gene; V was cut back by 4 bases and J by 1 base.

About this clonotype itself: A single base separates this from a much larger clone, so it may be a read error. The genes are TRBV12-3 or TRBV12-4 and TRBJ1-2; the D gene is possibly TRBD1 (5 bases). V was cut by 5 bases and J by 4 bases, with 11 bases left in between. This CDR3 is 13 amino acids long. This chain's CDR3 is CASSINRTYGYTF. DNA for the CDR3: TGTGCCAGCAGTATCAACAGGACCTATGGCTACACCTTC.

There are many counts of this clonotype. The chain couples TRBV10-3 to TRBJ2-6; 7 bases align to TRBD1. Trimming at V came to 7 bases and at J to 0 bases, leaving 6 bases not matched to a gene. There are 16 residues in the CDR3. The germline V gene encodes CDR1 ENHRY and CDR2 SYGVKD. This chain's CDR3 is CAITPDRSSGANVLTF. CDR3 DNA sequence: TGTGCCATCACCCCGGACAGGAGCTCTGGGGCCAACGTCCTGACTTTC.

This clonotype was detected many times. J is TRBJ2-3 and V is TRBV20-1; TRBD2 might be the D (5 bases). This CDR3 is built from 15 residues. Looked up from germline, CDR1 is DFQATT and CDR2 is SNEGSKA (reference sequence). With 3 bases removed from V and 1 base from J, the gap between germline ends came to 14 bases. This chain's CDR3 is CSASLPGSRTDTQYF. DNA for the CDR3: TGCAGTGCTAGTCTTCCGGGATCTCGCACAGATACGCAGTATTTT.

The table lists this clonotype with many counts. The chain couples TRBV28 to TRBJ1-1; 7 nucleotides agree with TRBD1. V dropped 5 bases and J dropped 10; count of bases not matched to a gene: 22. CDR3 length: 17 amino acids. Germline CDR1 is MDHEN and CDR2 is SYDVKM. CDR3 in DNA: TGTGCCAGCAGTGTTTATTCCAATTATAACAGGGGTAGTGGAGCTTTCTTT. Translation gives CASSVYSNYNRGSGAFF.

This clonotype came up many times. This chain links TRBV5-1 with TRBJ1-5; maybe TRBD1 (5 bases). From germline, CDR1 is SGHRS and CDR2 YFSETQ. This CDR3 region has 15 residues. V dropped 2 bases and J dropped 5 bases, with 14 bases sitting between them. Here the CDR3 reads CASSFGTGRDQPQHF. For the CDR3, the DNA is TGCGCCAGCAGCTTCGGTACAGGTCGTGATCAGCCCCAGCATTTT. Looking up the rest from reference TRBV5-1 and TRBJ1-5 gives the full variable domain: KAGVTQTPRYLIKTRGQQVTLSCSPISGHRSVSWYQQTPGQGLQFLFEYFSETQRNKGNFPGRFSGRQFSNSRSEMNVSTLELGDSALYLCASSFGTGRDQPQHFGDGTRLSIL.

The sample holds a few counts of this clonotype. The chain links TRBV6-1 to TRBJ2-2; 9 bases align to TRBD1. Germline V gives CDR1 MNHNS, CDR2 SASEGT. The CDR3 length is 14 residues. J gave up 6 bases and V 6 bases, and 5 bases lay outside the gene matches. DNA for the CDR3: TGTGCCAGCAGCCCCGACAGGGGGTCCGGGGAGCTGTTTTTT. This encodes CASSPDRGSGELFF.

This clonotype was recorded a few times. The chain combines TRBV12-3 or TRBV12-4 with TRBJ2-5, with a tentative D call TRBD1 (5 bases). V was pared by 6 bases and J by 5 bases, with 13 bases between. The CDR3 has 13 residues. The CDR3 sequence: CASRSGIGETQYF. CDR3 in DNA: TGTGCCAGCAGGTCAGGGATTGGGGAGACCCAGTACTTC.